Each of the 28 T cell receptor beta chains below was sequenced from the same sample in a study of neurological immune-mediated disorders. Specified time point: longitudinal time-point 1 (baseline). Each CDR3 protein gets one entry after TCRdb re-called the 5' RACE reads with MiXCR. The table includes tens of thousands of distinct CDR3 sequences, roughly 13% detected once. Source material: PBMCs. The receptors come from a female donor with HTLV-1-associated myelopathy (HAM/TSP).

This clonotype was found many times. The rearrangement uses TRBV29-1 and TRBJ2-4; 8 positions agree with TRBD1. This CDR3 comprises 14 residues. Trimming removed 6 bases from V and 6 bases from J; junction bases left unmatched: 10. Germline CDR1 and CDR2: SQVTM and ANQGSEA. CDR3 amino acids: CSVQSGTGLNIQYF. CDR3 sequence (DNA): TGCAGCGTACAATCCGGGACAGGCCTAAACATTCAGTACTTC. The whole variable domain, remainder taken from reference TRBV29-1 and TRBJ2-4, is SAVISQKPSRDICQRGTSLTIQCQVDSQVTMMFWYRQQPGQSLTLIATANQGSEATYESGFVIDKFPISRPNLTFSTLTVSNMSPEDSSIYLCSVQSGTGLNIQYFGAGTRLSVL.

This clonotype was found many times. This rearrangement joins TRBV20-1 to TRBJ2-3; TRBD1 matches at 7 bases. V was pared by 5 bases and J by 2 bases, with 4 bases of the junction left unmatched. There are 13 residues in the CDR3. The germline V gene has CDR1 DFQATT and CDR2 SNEGSKA (reference sequence). As DNA, the CDR3 is TGCAGTGCTGTAAAGGGGGCCACAGATACGCAGTATTTT. Amino acids: CSAVKGATDTQYF.

Many counts were recorded for this clonotype. This chain joins TRBV7-9 and TRBJ2-7; 9 positions match TRBD1. Germline V gene sequence: CDR1 SEHNR, CDR2 FQNEAQ (reference sequence). The CDR3 runs 15 residues. V shed 3 bases, J shed 10 bases, and the junction held 13 bases outside the gene matches. CDR3 amino acids: CASSFVGDRAHLQYF. CDR3 coding DNA: TGTGCCAGCAGCTTCGTAGGGGACAGGGCCCATCTCCAGTACTTC.

In its sample, this clonotype was seen many times. V is TRBV4-1 and J is TRBJ2-5; a possible D gene is TRBD1 (5 bases). The V gene's germline CDR1 is MGHRA and CDR2 YSYEKL. The ends were cut back, 3 bases at V and 5 bases at J, with 16 bases in the middle. CDR3 size: 15 residues. CDR3 in amino acids: CASSHSGPVGETQYF. For the CDR3, the DNA is TGCGCCAGCAGCCACTCAGGGCCCGTGGGCGAGACCCAGTACTTC.

Many counts were recorded for this clonotype. This sequence joins TRBV5-1 and TRBJ2-1; D may be TRBD1 (6 bases). The germline V gene has CDR1 SGHRS and CDR2 YFSETQ. V was trimmed by 4 bases and J by 4 bases, leaving 9 bases between them. The CDR3 runs 13 residues. The CDR3, as DNA: TGCGCCAGCAGCCAGGACAGTTACAATGAGCAGTTCTTC. Residues: CASSQDSYNEQFF.

This clonotype came up many times. The chain links TRBV28 to TRBJ2-3; 8 nucleotides agree with TRBD1. Germline V CDR1 and CDR2: MDHEN, SYDVKM. The CDR3 sequence is 15 residues long. The J segment lost 5 bases and the V segment lost 7 bases, leaving 11 bases of the junction unmatched. The CDR3 nucleotides read TGTGCCAGCAATGTCAGGGGGCGCAGGGGAGATACGCAGTATTTT. This gives the protein CASNVRGRRGDTQYF.

This clonotype was seen at least ten times. The chain joins TRBV9 to TRBJ2-3; weak D call: TRBD2 (5 bases). Germline V gene sequence: CDR1 SGDLS, CDR2 YYNGEE. Deletions cut 0 bases from V and 6 bases from J, with 11 bases between. CDR3 length equals 14 residues. The CDR3 coding sequence is TGTGCCAGCAGCGTAGGAGCGGAAACCGATACGCAGTATTTT. Its protein product is CASSVGAETDTQYF.

There are many counts of this clonotype. V gene TRBV24-1 combines with J gene TRBJ1-2, with TRBD1 as a possible D gene (5 bases). Germline values: CDR1 KGHDR, CDR2 SFDVKD. The CDR3 has 15 residues. The ends were cut back, 5 bases at V and 2 bases at J, with 14 bases in the middle. The CDR3 nucleotides are TGTGCCACCAGTGTGAGCAGGGACGGCAACTATGGCTACACCTTC. Translation: CATSVSRDGNYGYTF.

This clonotype was found many times. The V gene is TRBV7-9, the J gene TRBJ2-1; D might be TRBD1 (5 bases). Per the germline V gene, CDR1 is SEHNR and CDR2 is FQNEAQ (reference sequence). The CDR3 length is 16 residues. V shed 2 bases and J shed 0 bases, with 11 bases lying between them. CDR3 loop: CASSLRGFSSYNEQFF. Written as DNA, the CDR3 is TGTGCCAGCAGCTTAAGGGGTTTCAGCTCCTACAATGAGCAGTTCTTC.

This chain connects TRBV5-1 to TRBJ1-6; D gene unclear. This CDR3 spans 16 amino acids. Looked up from germline, CDR1 is SGHRS and CDR2 is YFSETQ. V lost 0 bases to trimming and J lost 0 bases, with 7 bases between them. The CDR3 region is CASSLGMSSYNSPLHF. The CDR3 region has the DNA TGCGCCAGCAGCTTGGGCATGAGCTCCTATAATTCACCCCTCCACTTT.

The chain links TRBV3-1 to TRBJ1-1, with D maybe TRBD1 (6 bases). The V end lost 8 bases, the J end lost 2 bases, and 12 bases lay between the germline ends. The CDR3 is 13 amino acids. CDR1 and CDR2 (germline): LGHDT, YNNKEL (reference sequence). The CDR3 bases are TGTGCCAGCGGATCAGGGGTCAACACTGAAGCTTTCTTT. This gives the protein CASGSGVNTEAFF.

This clonotype was picked up many times. V gene TRBV7-3 combines with J gene TRBJ1-1; D perhaps matches TRBD1 (5 bases). Trimming removed 3 bases from V and 4 bases from J, with 12 bases in between. The CDR3 contains 14 residues. Germline CDR1 SGHTA, CDR2 FQGTGA. The CDR3 DNA reads TGTGCCAGCAGCTTTTTGGGGGTGGGCACTGAAGCTTTCTTT. Its translation: CASSFLGVGTEAFF.

This clonotype was seen repeatedly, ten times or more. The V gene is TRBV20-1, the J gene TRBJ2-2; D not certain. Germline values: CDR1 DFQATT, CDR2 SNEGSKA (reference sequence). Trimming cost V 3 bases and J 1 base, with 6 bases left between them. This CDR3 is 13 amino acids long. CDR3 loop: CSARAGNTGELFF. In nucleotides, the CDR3 is TGCAGTGCTAGGGCTGGGAACACCGGGGAGCTGTTTTTT.

This sequence joins TRBV20-1 and TRBJ2-1; 9 bases map to TRBD2. This CDR3 has 15 amino acids. V was pared by 8 bases and J by 5 bases, with 13 bases of the junction left unmatched. Germline CDR1 is DFQATT and CDR2 is SNEGSKA (reference sequence). CDR3 protein: CSWTAGGRPNNEQFF. CDR3 in DNA: TGCAGTTGGACAGCGGGGGGACGCCCAAACAATGAGCAGTTCTTC.

This clonotype was observed many times. The genes are TRBV9 and TRBJ2-1; D gene ambiguous. V lost 0 bases and J 8 bases, leaving 15 bases between the germline ends. Germline loops: CDR1 SGDLS, CDR2 YYNGEE. The CDR3 runs 15 residues. CDR3 sequence (DNA): TGTGCCAGCAGCGTAGGAGTCCAGCCCATCGATGAGCAGTTCTTC. Its protein product is CASSVGVQPIDEQFF. The variable domain in full, with the rest retrieved from reference TRBV9 and TRBJ2-1, is DSGVTQTPKHLITATGQRVTLRCSPRSGDLSVYWYQQSLDQGLQFLIQYYNGEERAKGNILERFSAQQFPDLHSELNLSSLELGDSALYFCASSVGVQPIDEQFFGPGTRLTVL.

In its sample, this clonotype was seen many times. V is TRBV25-1 and J is TRBJ2-3; no clear D gene. CDR1 MGHDK and CDR2 SYGVNS come from the germline V gene. V lost 5 bases and J 2 bases, leaving 2 bases between the germline ends. This CDR3 is 11 amino acids long. CDR3 DNA sequence: TGTGCCAGCAGTTACACAGATACGCAGTATTTT. Translated: CASSYTDTQYF.

This clonotype was seen at least ten times. Here the CDR3 reads CASRFDGGLNTEAFF. DNA of the CDR3: TGTGCCAGCAGGTTCGATGGGGGATTGAACACTGAAGCTTTCTTT. V is TRBV7-8 and J is TRBJ1-1; D is perhaps TRBD1 (5 bases). V was clipped by 6 bases and J by 0 bases, with 14 bases between them. Germline CDR1 reads SGHVS; CDR2 reads FQNEAQ. The CDR3 runs to 15 residues. Based on the CDR3 plus reference TRBV7-8 and TRBJ1-1, the full variable domain is GAGVSQSPRYKVAKRGQDVALRCDPISGHVSLFWYQQALGQGPEFLTYFQNEAQLDKSGLPSDRFFAERPEGSVSTLKIQRTQQEDSAVYLCASRFDGGLNTEAFFGQGTRLTVV.

In this sample, this clonotype turned up many times. The chain carries TRBV12-3 or TRBV12-4 and TRBJ2-3, with 7 bases fitting TRBD2. The CDR3 sequence is 14 residues long. The V segment lost 2 bases and the J segment 4 bases; nucleotides outside the gene matches: 3. The CDR3 region has the DNA TGTGCCAGCAGTTTAAGACTAGCTGCAGATACGCAGTATTTT. Translated: CASSLRLAADTQYF.

Concerning this clonotype: This may be a read error, as it is one base from a much larger clone. J is TRBJ2-4 and V is TRBV18; D might be TRBD1 (5 bases). Germline V gene data show CDR1 as KGHSH and CDR2 as LQKENI. V gave up 0 bases and J gave up 3 bases, with 9 bases separating them. The CDR3 has 15 residues. The CDR3 reads CASSPPGAVKNIQYF. The CDR3 DNA reads TGTGCCAGCTCACCACCAGGGGCAGTCAAAAACATTCAGTACTTC.

This clonotype occurred a few times. The chain uses TRBV12-3 or TRBV12-4 and TRBJ1-3; D is unresolved. The CDR3 runs to 12 residues. Trimming pared 10 bases from V and 4 bases from J, leaving 11 bases between. The CDR3 DNA follows: TGTGCCACCAGGCAACTGGGAAACACCATATATTTT. It codes for CATRQLGNTIYF.

This clonotype appeared many times. The rearrangement joins TRBV24-1 to TRBJ2-1; TRBD2 matches at 10 bases. CDR3 length equals 17 residues. The V gene's germline CDR1 is KGHDR and CDR2 SFDVKD. The V segment lost 3 bases and the J segment 7 bases; nucleotides outside the gene matches: 11. The CDR3 nucleotides read TGTGCCACCAGTGATGCCCAAGGTCTAGCGGGGGTAAATGAGCAGTTCTTC. It encodes CATSDAQGLAGVNEQFF.

This clonotype was seen many times. This chain joins TRBV5-1 and TRBJ2-3; 7 bases line up with TRBD1. The trim removed 3 bases at V and 4 bases at J, leaving 8 bases unmatched. The germline V gene encodes CDR1 SGHRS and CDR2 YFSETQ. This CDR3 has 15 amino acids. CDR3 DNA sequence: TGCGCCAGCAGCTCGACAGGGTTGGGAGCAGATACGCAGTATTTT. Amino acids: CASSSTGLGADTQYF.

Many counts were recorded for this clonotype. This chain joins TRBV6-2 or TRBV6-3 and TRBJ2-5, with D perhaps being TRBD1 or TRBD2 (5 bases each). The V gene lost 2 bases and the J gene lost 5 bases, with 18 bases spanning the gap. Germline CDR1 MNHEY, CDR2 SVGEGT. The CDR3 is 16 amino acids. The CDR3 region is CASSYLSLGDGETQYF. Here the CDR3 DNA reads TGTGCCAGCAGTTACCTCTCGCTCGGGGACGGGGAGACCCAGTACTTC.

This clonotype showed up many times. The V and J genes are TRBV7-2 and TRBJ2-3; D remains ambiguous. Trimming took 3 bases from V and 4 from J, leaving 14 bases between them. The CDR3 totals 15 residues. Germline lookup yields CDR1 SGHTA and CDR2 FQGNSA. The CDR3 loop reads CASSFQGSWPDTQYF. In DNA, the CDR3 is TGTGCCAGCAGCTTTCAAGGGTCGTGGCCAGATACGCAGTATTTT.

This clonotype showed up many times. A much larger clone sits a single nucleotide away, making a read error possible. The chain uses TRBV24-1 and TRBJ1-1; D is perhaps TRBD1 (5 bases). CDR3 length: 14 amino acids. CDR1 and CDR2 from the germline V gene are KGHDR and SFDVKD. V gave up 3 bases and J gave up 2 bases, with 9 bases separating them. CDR3 protein: CATSDGWDNTEAFF. For the CDR3, the DNA is TGTGCCACCAGTGATGGGTGGGACAACACTGAAGCTTTCTTT.

This clonotype was detected many times. The V gene is TRBV24-1, the J gene TRBJ1-2, with unresolved D. Germline CDR1 KGHDR, CDR2 SFDVKD. The CDR3 covers 13 residues. V lost 3 bases to trimming and J lost 0 bases, with 4 bases between them. The CDR3 DNA sequence: TGTGCCACCAGTGATGGAGCTAACTATGGCTACACCTTC. Translating it yields CATSDGANYGYTF.

The V and J genes are TRBV7-9 and TRBJ2-5; TRBD1 matches at 9 bases. J was trimmed by 4 bases and V by 1 base; bases with no gene match: 4. Germline assignment: CDR1 SEHNR and CDR2 FQNEAQ (reference sequence). This CDR3 spans 15 amino acids. The DNA of the CDR3 is TGTGCCAGCAGCTTAGGGGACAGGGTCGTAGAGACCCAGTACTTC. Translation: CASSLGDRVVETQYF.

This sequence joins TRBV18 and TRBJ1-5; D gene uncertain. Germline CDR1 is KGHSH and CDR2 is LQKENI. CDR3 length: 14 residues. V lost 1 base, J lost 5 bases, and 9 bases lay in between. As DNA, the CDR3 is TGTGCCAGCTCACCACAGGGAACCCATCAGCCCCAGCATTTT. This translates into CASSPQGTHQPQHF.